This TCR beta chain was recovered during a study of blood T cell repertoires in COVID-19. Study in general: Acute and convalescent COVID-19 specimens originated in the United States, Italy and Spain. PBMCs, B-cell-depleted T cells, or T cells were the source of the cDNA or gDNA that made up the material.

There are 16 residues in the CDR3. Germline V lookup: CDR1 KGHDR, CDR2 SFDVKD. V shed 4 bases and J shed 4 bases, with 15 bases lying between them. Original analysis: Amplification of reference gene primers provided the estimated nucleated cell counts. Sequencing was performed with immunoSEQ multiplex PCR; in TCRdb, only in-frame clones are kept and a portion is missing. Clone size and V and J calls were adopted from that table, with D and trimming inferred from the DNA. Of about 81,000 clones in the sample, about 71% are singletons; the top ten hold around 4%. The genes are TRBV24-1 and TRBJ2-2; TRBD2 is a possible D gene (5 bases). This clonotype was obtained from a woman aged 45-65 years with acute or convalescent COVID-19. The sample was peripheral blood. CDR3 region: CATSDSDSSGTGELFF. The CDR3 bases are TGTGCCACCAGTGACTCGGACTCCTCGGGCACCGGGGAGCTGTTTTTT.